This section outlines one TCR beta chain sequence together with its context. The antigen is undetermined. The data were taken from a study of cytomegalovirus exposure and HLA in healthy donors. 60 Vbeta and 13 Jbeta primers were used in PCR. Profiled with immunoSEQ multiplex PCR; TCRdb holds only in-frame clones, not every one. The table lists some 170,000 clones, roughly 79% of them singletons. Study results and limitations: A later analysis found common viral pathogens apparently linked to several of the most significant clusters.

The V and J ends lost 5 bases and 3 bases respectively, with 14 bases between them. The CDR3 loop spans 14 amino acids. Germline V gene sequence: CDR1 SEHNR, CDR2 FQNEAQ (reference sequence). The receptor was derived from a man between 40 and 49 years old in good health and CMV-seropositive. V and J are TRBV7-9 and TRBJ2-7; no reliable D call. The sample taken for sequencing was PBMCs. The CDR3 DNA reads as TGTGCCAGCAGCCCGGTGACTTACAACTACGAGCAGTACTTC. This translates into CASSPVTYNYEQYF. The whole variable domain, filled in from reference TRBV7-9 and TRBJ2-7, reads DTGVSQNPRHKITKRGQNVTFRCDPISEHNRLYWYRQTLGQGPEFLTYFQNEAQLEKSRLLSDRFSAERPKGSFSTLEIQRTEQGDSAMYLCASSPVTYNYEQYFGPGTRLTVT.